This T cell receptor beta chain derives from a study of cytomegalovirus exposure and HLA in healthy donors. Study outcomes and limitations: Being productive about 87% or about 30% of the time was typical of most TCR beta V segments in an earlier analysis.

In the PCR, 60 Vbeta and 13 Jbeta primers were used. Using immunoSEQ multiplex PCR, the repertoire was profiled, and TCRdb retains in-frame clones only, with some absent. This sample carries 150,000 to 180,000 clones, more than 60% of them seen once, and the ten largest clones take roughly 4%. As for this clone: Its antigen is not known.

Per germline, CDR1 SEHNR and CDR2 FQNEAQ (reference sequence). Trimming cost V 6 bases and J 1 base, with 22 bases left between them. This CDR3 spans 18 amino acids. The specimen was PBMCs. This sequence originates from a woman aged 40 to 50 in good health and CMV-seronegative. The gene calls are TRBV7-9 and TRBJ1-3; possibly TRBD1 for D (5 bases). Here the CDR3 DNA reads TGTGCCAGCAGAGTGAAGGGGAGGGATAGAGATTCTGGAAACACCATATATTTT. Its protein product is CASRVKGRDRDSGNTIYF.